A selection of T cell receptor beta chains follows, all from one sample in a study of shared clonotypes between healthy human individuals. Some clones are missing from TCRdb's copy, which holds only in-frame ones; the method was immunoSEQ multiplex PCR. The sample shows around 2.1 million clones, roughly 91% of them seen only once. The sequencing input was naive CD8+ T cells from PBMCs. The receptors shown here come from a man aged 18 to 29 in good health. Some clones in this sample may be carry-over from other donors' samples. Both conserved end residues are part of each CDR3. D genes are given only for firm matches. Rows give clone size only sometimes, using once, few, many, or a class for an expanded clone.

v_gene,d_gene,j_gene,abundance,CDR3nt,CDR3aa
TRBV5-5,.,TRBJ1-5,.,TGTGCCAGCACCCTTGGGCAGGGCAATAGCAATCAGCCCCAGCATTTT,CASTLGQGNSNQPQHF
TRBV30,.,TRBJ2-1,.,TGTGCCTGGAGCCTGATGAACTTATACGGGAGTCGTCGTACTGAGCAGTTCTTC,CAWSLMNLYGSRRTEQFF
TRBV28,TRBD1,TRBJ1-2,once,TGTGCCAGCAGTTTCCAGTTTTCGGGTGGGGACAGGGCTAACTATGGCTACACCTTC,CASSFQFSGGDRANYGYTF
TRBV5-1,TRBD1,TRBJ2-3,.,TGCGCCAGCAGCCTGGGACAGGGAGTCTATTCAGATACGCAGTATTTT,CASSLGQGVYSDTQYF
TRBV27,.,TRBJ2-5,.,TGTGCCAGCAGTTCGCTGATGGGCGGAGAGACCCAGTACTTC,CASSSLMGGETQYF
TRBV25-1,.,TRBJ1-2,.,TGTGCCAGCAGCGCACGTTGGGTCGCCAATGACTATGGCTACACCTTC,CASSARWVANDYGYTF
TRBV7-9,.,TRBJ1-5,.,TGTGCCAGCAGCTTCCTCAGACAGGTTTTCGATCAGCCCCAGCATTTT,CASSFLRQVFDQPQHF
TRBV5-1,.,TRBJ2-3,once,TGCGCCAGCAGCTTGGAGGCGGATACGCAGTATTTT,CASSLEADTQYF
TRBV10-3,TRBD2,TRBJ2-7,.,TGTGCCATCAGTATATCATTAGTGGAGCGGGAGGGATACGAGCAGTACTTC,CAISISLVEREGYEQYF
TRBV28,.,TRBJ2-7,.,TGTGCCAGCGCCATAGGGGACTACGAGCAGTACTTC,CASAIGDYEQYF
TRBV9,.,TRBJ1-5,.,TGTGCCAGCAGCTCGCGTCAGGGACAGCCCCAGCATTTT,CASSSRQGQPQHF
TRBV28,.,TRBJ2-3,.,TGTGCCAGCAGTTTAGTCTCCCCCGGTGATACGCAGTATTTT,CASSLVSPGDTQYF
TRBV27,.,TRBJ1-2,.,TGTGCCAGCAGTTTAAAAGGGACCTACGCATACTATGGCTACACCTTC,CASSLKGTYAYYGYTF
TRBV14,TRBD2,TRBJ2-1,.,TGTGCCAGCAGCCAAGATGGTGGCGGGAGGGTCCCATACAATGAGCAGTTCTTC,CASSQDGGGRVPYNEQFF
TRBV10-3,TRBD1,TRBJ1-3,.,TGTGCCATCAGAGACGATGTGACAGGGAGCTCTGGAAACACCATATATTTT,CAIRDDVTGSSGNTIYF
TRBV6-1,.,TRBJ2-7,.,TGTGCCAGCAGTTCGTCCCCCACCTACGAGCAGTACTTC,CASSSSPTYEQYF
TRBV6-1,TRBD1,TRBJ1-1,.,TGTGCCAGCAGTGAAATAGGACATACAGGGGGAGTTACTGAAGCTTTCTTT,CASSEIGHTGGVTEAFF
TRBV28,.,TRBJ2-1,.,TGTGCCAGCAGTTTTCAAGGGGACAATGAGCAGTTCTTC,CASSFQGDNEQFF
TRBV20-1,.,TRBJ2-7,.,TGCAGTGCTAGAGGCAGGGGCGAGCAGTACTTC,CSARGRGEQYF
TRBV6-1,TRBD1,TRBJ2-1,.,TGTGCCAGCAGTGACAGGGGGCAGTACAATGAGCAGTTCTTC,CASSDRGQYNEQFF
TRBV5-1,.,TRBJ1-4,.,TGCGCCAGCAGCTCAAAGGATGAAAAACTGTTTTTT,CASSSKDEKLFF
TRBV6-6,.,TRBJ1-4,.,TGTGCCAGCAGCCCCTTTTCTACATCCGAAAAACTGTTTTTT,CASSPFSTSEKLFF
TRBV6-5,.,TRBJ2-7,.,TGTGCCAGCAGTTACTCGGTCACCGTCTCCTACGAGCAGTACTTC,CASSYSVTVSYEQYF
TRBV5-4,TRBD2,TRBJ2-7,.,TGTGCCAGCAGCCCGACTAGCGGGAATGTCTACGAGCAGTACTTC,CASSPTSGNVYEQYF
TRBV19,.,TRBJ1-4,once,TGTGCCAGTAGTCCACCAATCCATTTCCGACGGTGGGAAAATGAAAAACTGTTTTTT,CASSPPIHFRRWENEKLFF
TRBV7-3,TRBD2,TRBJ2-1,.,TGTGCCAGCAGCTTAAAGCCGCGGACTAGCGGGACGAATGAGCAGTTCTTC,CASSLKPRTSGTNEQFF
TRBV13,TRBD1,TRBJ2-1,.,TGTGCCAGCAGCTTACTGGGGACAGGGGCCAATGAGCAGTTCTTC,CASSLLGTGANEQFF
TRBV7-9,.,TRBJ2-1,.,TGTGCCAGCAGCTCGCAACTAGGGCCCCCTCCCTTGGATGAGCAGTTCTTC,CASSSQLGPPPLDEQFF
TRBV29-1,.,TRBJ2-2,.,TGCAGCGCAGTGGGCCTTAACACCGGGGAGCTGTTTTTT,CSAVGLNTGELFF
TRBV28,.,TRBJ1-2,few,TGTGCCAGCAGTTGGGTGGATGGCTACACCTTC,CASSWVDGYTF
TRBV13,.,TRBJ1-4,.,TGTGCCAGCAGCTTCCGGGGTATAAGGGAAAAACTGTTTTTT,CASSFRGIREKLFF
TRBV28,TRBD1,TRBJ2-1,.,TGTGCCAGCATTGAAACAGGGGGCAGGAACAATGAGCAGTTCTTC,CASIETGGRNNEQFF
TRBV6-5,.,TRBJ1-1,.,TGTGCCAGCAGTTACTCACCCCCCGGGGGCACTGAAGCTTTCTTT,CASSYSPPGGTEAFF
TRBV25-1,TRBD2,TRBJ2-1,.,TGTGCCAGCACCGGGACTAGCGGGAATGAGCAGTTCTTC,CASTGTSGNEQFF
TRBV13,TRBD1,TRBJ1-6,.,TGTGCCAGCAGCTTAGGCGGGACAGGAAATTCACCCCTCCACTTT,CASSLGGTGNSPLHF
TRBV28,.,TRBJ2-1,.,TGTGCCAGCAGTTTACGCAGGCAATACAATGAGCAGTTCTTC,CASSLRRQYNEQFF
TRBV6-1,.,TRBJ2-1,.,TGTGCCAGCAGTGTGTTTAGCGATGAGCAGTTCTTC,CASSVFSDEQFF
TRBV13,TRBD1,TRBJ2-1,.,TGTGCCAGCGCCTCCGGAGACAGGGGCCACAATGAGCAGTTCTTC,CASASGDRGHNEQFF
TRBV27,TRBD2,TRBJ2-1,.,TGTGCCAGCAGTTTATCGGCGGGAGCGAGCTATGAGCAGTTCTTC,CASSLSAGASYEQFF
TRBV19,.,TRBJ2-3,.,TGTGCCAGTAGCTCCGGGACTGGTACAGATACGCAGTATTTT,CASSSGTGTDTQYF
TRBV7-9,.,TRBJ2-7,.,TGTGCCAGCAGTTCCCGGGAGAGAGGCACAAAAGTCCCCTACGAGCAGTACTTC,CASSSRERGTKVPYEQYF
TRBV28,TRBD2,TRBJ2-3,.,TGTGCCAGCAGTCTGAAGCCCATAGCGGGAGAGACAGATACGCAGTATTTT,CASSLKPIAGETDTQYF
TRBV9,.,TRBJ2-7,.,TGTGCCAGCAGCGGAGACAGACCCTACGAGCAGTACTTC,CASSGDRPYEQYF
TRBV27,TRBD2,TRBJ2-7,few,TGTGCCAGCAAGCCAGCGGGAGGGTCCTACGAGCAGTACTTC,CASKPAGGSYEQYF
TRBV28,.,TRBJ2-6,.,TGTGCCAGCAGTCCGTTGGCAGGGAGCTCTGGGGCCAACGTCCTGACTTTC,CASSPLAGSSGANVLTF
TRBV6-1,.,TRBJ1-2,.,TGTGCCAGCAGTGAAGCGCTTATAGGAGGGGTGCTCTATGGCTACACCTTC,CASSEALIGGVLYGYTF
TRBV9,.,TRBJ2-7,.,TGTGCCAGCAGCGCTAGTATTGAGGGCCGACCCTACGAGCAGTACTTC,CASSASIEGRPYEQYF
TRBV2,TRBD2,TRBJ2-7,.,TGTGCCAGCAGAGGGACTAGCGGGAGGGCCGTGACCTACGAGCAGTACTTC,CASRGTSGRAVTYEQYF
TRBV2,.,TRBJ1-1,.,TGTGCCAGCAGCCCCGACTGGACCTCGTGGGGCACTGAAGCTTTCTTT,CASSPDWTSWGTEAFF
TRBV6-5,.,TRBJ2-7,.,TGTGCCACCTCGTCGGGGTTGCTACGAGAGCAGTACTTC,CATSSGLLREQYF
TRBV29-1,.,TRBJ2-7,.,TGCAGCGTTTACGGACGGGCTGGGGACGGCCCTTACGAGCAGTACTTC,CSVYGRAGDGPYEQYF
TRBV28,TRBD2,TRBJ2-7,.,TGTGCCAGCAGTTGGGAGGGCGACGAGCAGTACTTC,CASSWEGDEQYF
TRBV27,.,TRBJ2-1,.,TGTGCCAGCAGTTCCAGATCTTACAATGAGCAGTTCTTC,CASSSRSYNEQFF